The rows below give T cell receptor beta chains drawn from one sample of a study of control samples from healthy donors and cancer patients. Some clones are missing from TCRdb's copy, which holds only in-frame ones; the method was immunoSEQ multiplex PCR. The sample records 170,000 or so clones, around 94% being singletons. The sequenced sample consisted of blood. The source is a woman between 18 and 29 years old in good health. The CDR3 runs from the conserved cysteine through the conserved F or W. Fields, in order: V gene, clone size, CDR3 length, D gene, J gene, CDR3 protein, CDR3 DNA. A D gene is named only where the DNA matches it firmly. For some rows the clone size is stated as once, few or many, or as a class when expanded; others skip it.

TRBV4-1	-	17	TRBD1	TRBJ1-3	CASSSSTGSFSGNTIYF	TGCGCCAGCAGCTCCTCGACAGGGTCGTTTTCTGGAAACACCATATATTTT
TRBV11-3	once	15	TRBD1	TRBJ1-6	CASSLGQPNNSPLHF	TGTGCCAGCAGCCTGGGACAGCCAAATAATTCACCCCTCCACTTT
TRBV12-3/TRBV12-4	once	11	-	TRBJ1-3	CASSLGDTIYF	TGTGCCAGCAGTCTCGGGGACACCATATATTTT
TRBV19	-	15	-	TRBJ1-5	CASSIQERSNQPQHF	TGTGCCAGTAGTATTCAAGAGAGGAGCAATCAGCCCCAGCATTTT
TRBV2	-	13	TRBD1	TRBJ1-2	CASSRDSQWGYTF	TGTGCCAGCAGTCGGGACAGTCAGTGGGGCTACACCTTC
TRBV6-2/TRBV6-3	-	14	-	TRBJ1-5	CASSYEGWDQPQHF	TGTGCCAGCAGTTACGAAGGCTGGGATCAGCCCCAGCATTTT
TRBV5-1	-	16	-	TRBJ2-1	CASSLGGTGSYNEQFF	TGCGCCAGCAGCTTGGGGGGCACGGGCTCCTACAATGAGCAGTTCTTC
TRBV7-2	-	15	-	TRBJ1-2	CASSLGEALDYGYTF	TGTGCCAGCAGCTTGGGGGAGGCGTTAGACTATGGCTACACCTTC
TRBV6-1	-	14	-	TRBJ1-1	CASSLRAGDTEAFF	TGTGCCAGCAGCCTCCGGGCTGGGGACACTGAAGCTTTCTTT
TRBV2	-	12	-	TRBJ1-2	CASRITDYGYTF	TGTGCCAGCAGGATTACCGACTATGGCTACACCTTC
TRBV27	-	18	TRBD1	TRBJ1-2	CASSDRPAQGALNYGYTF	TGTGCCAGCAGCGATCGACCGGCACAGGGGGCGCTGAACTATGGCTACACCTTC
TRBV6-2/TRBV6-3	-	14	-	TRBJ1-5	CASSSQASNQPQHF	TGTGCCAGCAGTTCCCAGGCTAGCAATCAGCCCCAGCATTTT
TRBV2	-	12	-	TRBJ1-5	CASAPSNQPQHF	TGTGCCAGCGCTCCGAGCAATCAGCCCCAGCATTTT
TRBV7-8	-	14	-	TRBJ1-4	CASSYRESNEKLFF	TGTGCCAGCAGCTACCGGGAAAGTAATGAAAAACTGTTTTTT
TRBV28	-	17	-	TRBJ2-1	CASSRPSGPSSYNEQFF	TGTGCCAGCAGCCGACCCAGCGGGCCAAGCTCCTACAATGAGCAGTTCTTC
TRBV14	once	19	TRBD2	TRBJ2-3	CASSQGSKRAGGFPDTQYF	TGTGCCAGCAGCCAAGGCTCTAAGCGAGCGGGAGGGTTCCCAGATACGCAGTATTTT
TRBV19	once	15	-	TRBJ1-1	CASTPSGAVNTEAFF	TGTGCCAGTACCCCATCGGGGGCGGTGAACACTGAAGCTTTCTTT
TRBV6-5	-	12	-	TRBJ1-1	CASSRGGTEAFF	TGTGCCAGCAGTCGGGGTGGCACTGAAGCTTTCTTT
TRBV19	-	13	-	TRBJ2-7	CASSIGEDKEQYF	TGTGCCAGTAGTATCGGAGAGGACAAAGAGCAGTACTTC
TRBV10-1	-	13	-	TRBJ1-2	CASSESGGYGYTF	TGCGCCAGCAGTGAGAGCGGGGGCTATGGCTACACCTTC
TRBV28	once	17	-	TRBJ1-1	CASSLAQGMGINTEAFF	TGTGCCAGCAGCCTGGCGCAGGGGATGGGAATTAACACTGAAGCTTTCTTT
TRBV4-3	-	13	-	TRBJ2-3	CASSHLERDTQYF	TGCGCCAGCAGCCACCTTGAGCGGGATACGCAGTATTTT
TRBV10-3	once	13	-	TRBJ2-1	CAISESKDSTQFF	TGTGCCATCAGTGAGTCGAAAGATTCGACTCAGTTCTTC
TRBV19	-	12	TRBD1	TRBJ2-1	CASTNRGNEQFF	TGTGCCAGTACTAACAGGGGCAATGAGCAGTTCTTC
TRBV20-1	-	11	-	TRBJ1-2	CSARALRGYTF	TGCAGTGCTAGAGCCCTCCGGGGCTACACCTTC
TRBV7-2	-	13	-	TRBJ2-2	CASSVKGSLELFF	TGTGCCAGCAGCGTAAAGGGGTCCCTAGAGCTGTTTTTT
TRBV19	-	14	TRBD1	TRBJ2-1	CASSIQTQGNEQFF	TGTGCCAGTAGTATACAAACACAGGGGAATGAGCAGTTCTTC
TRBV18	-	11	-	TRBJ1-2	CASSPGYGYTF	TGTGCCAGCTCGCCAGGGTATGGCTACACCTTC
TRBV3-1/TRBV3-2	-	11	-	TRBJ1-1	CASSRHTEAFF	TGTGCCAGCAGCCGACACACTGAAGCTTTCTTT
TRBV7-9	-	14	-	TRBJ1-4	CASSFSDRNEKLFF	TGTGCCAGCAGCTTCTCCGACAGGAATGAAAAACTGTTTTTT
TRBV19	-	15	-	TRBJ2-2	CASSSYRESTGELFF	TGTGCCAGTAGTTCCTACAGGGAGAGCACCGGGGAGCTGTTTTTT
TRBV7-6	-	16	TRBD1	TRBJ2-1	CASSLGTGGSYNEQFF	TGTGCCAGCAGCTTAGGAACAGGGGGGTCCTACAATGAGCAGTTCTTC
TRBV5-5	-	13	-	TRBJ1-5	CASSLAGGQPQHF	TGTGCCAGCAGCTTGGCCGGGGGTCAGCCCCAGCATTTT
TRBV5-1	-	11	-	TRBJ2-1	CARRGYDEQFF	TGCGCCAGGAGGGGGTACGATGAGCAGTTCTTC
TRBV7-9	-	12	-	TRBJ2-3	CASSLGPDTQYF	TGTGCCAGCAGCTTAGGGCCAGATACGCAGTATTTT
TRBV7-6	-	17	TRBD1	TRBJ2-2	CASSLVPGGPDTGELFF	TGTGCCAGCAGCTTAGTCCCAGGGGGTCCGGACACCGGGGAGCTGTTTTTT
TRBV3-1/TRBV3-2	-	15	-	TRBJ1-3	CASSPTGGSGNTIYF	TGTGCCAGCAGCCCGACCGGGGGGTCCGGAAACACCATATATTTT
TRBV2	-	15	-	TRBJ1-4	CASSEARGREEKLFF	TGTGCCAGCAGTGAGGCGAGGGGCAGGGAAGAAAAACTGTTTTTT